This is a list of T cell receptor beta chains from one sample in a study of blood T cell repertoires in COVID-19. TCRdb's table, derived via immunoSEQ multiplex PCR, lists solely in-frame clones and lacks some. The sample records some 200,000 clones, roughly four fifths being singletons. The sequencing sample was made of PBMCs or T cells enriched from blood (not recorded which). The receptors come from a woman in her 40s with acute COVID-19. CDR3s include the opening cysteine and the closing phenylalanine or tryptophan. A D gene is named only where the DNA matches it firmly. A clone size is listed for some rows: how often the clone was seen (once, few, many), or a class if it is expanded.

TRBJ1-2 | TRBV7-8 | . | . | CASSLDPHSNRGYTF | TGTGCCAGCAGCCTAGACCCCCATTCAAATAGAGGCTACACCTTC
TRBJ2-7 | TRBV7-9 | . | . | CASSFSPGYEQYF | TGTGCCAGCAGCTTTAGCCCGGGGTACGAGCAGTACTTC
TRBJ1-1 | TRBV28 | . | . | CASSLITGVNTEAFF | TGTGCCAGCAGTTTAATTACGGGGGTGAACACTGAAGCTTTCTTT
TRBJ2-7 | TRBV20-1 | . | . | CSASPGAYEQYF | TGCAGTGCTAGTCCAGGGGCCTACGAGCAGTACTTC
TRBJ1-2 | TRBV18 | . | TRBD1 | CASSSVQQGDGYTF | TGTGCCAGCTCATCAGTCCAACAGGGGGATGGCTACACCTTC
TRBJ2-1 | TRBV30 | . | TRBD2 | CAWSVTSGGANEQFF | TGTGCCTGGAGTGTCACTAGCGGGGGGGCGAATGAGCAGTTCTTC
TRBJ1-5 | TRBV6-5 | . | TRBD1 | CASTKDRALGQPQHF | TGTGCCAGCACCAAAGACAGGGCCCTCGGTCAGCCCCAGCATTTT
TRBJ1-6 | TRBV7-2 | . | TRBD1 | CASSWGQGYSPLHF | TGTGCCAGCAGCTGGGGACAGGGTTACTCACCCCTCCACTTT
TRBJ2-1 | TRBV6-4 | . | TRBD2 | CASSDSTSGGSPAFF | TGTGCCAGCAGTGACTCGACTAGCGGGGGCTCCCCCGCCTTCTTC
TRBJ2-7 | TRBV5-6 | . | TRBD2 | CASSFIGLAGAMEQYF | TGTGCCAGCAGCTTCATAGGACTAGCGGGAGCAATGGAGCAGTACTTC
TRBJ1-5 | TRBV6-5 | . | . | CASISQGYSNQPQHF | TGTGCCAGCATTTCACAGGGCTATAGCAATCAGCCCCAGCATTTT
TRBJ2-3 | TRBV7-2 | . | TRBD1 | CASSGWTGVTDTQYF | TGTGCCAGCAGCGGTTGGACAGGGGTTACAGATACGCAGTATTTT
TRBJ2-2 | TRBV5-1 | . | . | CASRGPNTGELFF | TGCGCCAGCAGGGGCCCCAACACCGGGGAGCTGTTTTTT
TRBJ1-1 | TRBV7-6 | . | . | CASSHGTEAFF | TGTGCCAGCAGCCACGGCACTGAAGCTTTCTTT
TRBJ2-7 | TRBV12-3/TRBV12-4 | . | . | CASSFGSFYEQYF | TGTGCCAGCAGTTTCGGGAGTTTCTACGAGCAGTACTTC
TRBJ2-1 | TRBV5-4 | . | TRBD2 | CASSFDGTIPYNEQFF | TGTGCCAGCAGTTTCGACGGGACTATTCCCTACAATGAGCAGTTCTTC
TRBJ2-7 | TRBV5-1 | few | TRBD2 | CASSLGGSAYEQYF | TGCGCCAGCAGCTTGGGCGGGAGTGCGTACGAGCAGTACTTC
TRBJ2-1 | TRBV28 | . | TRBD2 | CASSFLGTSGRNEQFF | TGTGCCAGCAGTTTCCTGGGGACTAGCGGGAGAAATGAGCAGTTCTTC
TRBJ1-1 | TRBV2 | . | TRBD1 | CASSEQGGNTEAFF | TGTGCCAGCAGTGAACAGGGGGGGAACACTGAAGCTTTCTTT
TRBJ1-1 | TRBV11-2 | . | . | CASSFESGVKAFF | TGTGCCAGCAGCTTCGAATCGGGGGTTAAAGCTTTCTTT
TRBJ1-5 | TRBV28 | . | TRBD1 | CASNLQGAFNQPQHF | TGTGCCAGCAACCTACAGGGGGCTTTCAATCAGCCCCAGCATTTT
TRBJ1-2 | TRBV2 | . | TRBD1 | CASSETGRNNYGYTF | TGTGCCAGCAGCGAGACAGGGAGAAACAACTATGGCTACACCTTC
TRBJ1-2 | TRBV3-1/TRBV3-2 | . | TRBD1 | CASSQPGTGSVYGYTF | TGTGCCAGCAGCCAGCCCGGGACAGGGTCGGTCTATGGCTACACCTTC
TRBJ1-2 | TRBV7-3 | . | TRBD1 | CASSTDRAYGYTF | TGTGCCAGCAGCACCGACAGGGCCTATGGCTACACCTTC
TRBJ1-1 | TRBV5-1 | . | TRBD1 | CASSFGDRLNTEAFF | TGCGCCAGCAGCTTCGGGGACAGGCTGAACACTGAAGCTTTCTTT
TRBJ1-3 | TRBV27 | . | . | CASSLAGGISGNTIYF | TGTGCCAGCAGTTTAGCGGGGGGCATCTCTGGAAACACCATATATTTT
TRBJ2-1 | TRBV2 | . | TRBD1 | CASSEHFGQGNNEQFF | TGTGCCAGCAGTGAACACTTTGGACAGGGTAACAATGAGCAGTTCTTC
TRBJ1-1 | TRBV9 | . | . | CASSVDGGPNTEAFF | TGTGCCAGCAGCGTAGACGGAGGGCCGAACACTGAAGCTTTCTTT
TRBJ2-1 | TRBV18 | . | . | CASSPSLGSWNEQFF | TGTGCCAGCTCACCCTCACTAGGTTCGTGGAATGAGCAGTTCTTC
TRBJ2-2 | TRBV6-2/TRBV6-3 | . | TRBD2 | CASSYSGLAVNTGELFF | TGTGCCAGCAGTTACTCAGGACTAGCGGTAAACACCGGGGAGCTGTTTTTT
TRBJ2-7 | TRBV30 | . | . | CAARLNGYYEQYF | TGTGCCGCCAGACTCAATGGTTACTACGAGCAGTACTTC